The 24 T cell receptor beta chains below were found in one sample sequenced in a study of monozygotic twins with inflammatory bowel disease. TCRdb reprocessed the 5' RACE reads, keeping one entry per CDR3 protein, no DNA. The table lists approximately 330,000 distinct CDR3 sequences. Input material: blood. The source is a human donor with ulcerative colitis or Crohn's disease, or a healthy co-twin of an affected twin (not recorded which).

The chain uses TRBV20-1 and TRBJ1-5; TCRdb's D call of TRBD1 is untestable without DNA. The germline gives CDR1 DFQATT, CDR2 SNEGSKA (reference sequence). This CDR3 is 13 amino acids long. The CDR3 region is CSAFGQGDQPQHF.

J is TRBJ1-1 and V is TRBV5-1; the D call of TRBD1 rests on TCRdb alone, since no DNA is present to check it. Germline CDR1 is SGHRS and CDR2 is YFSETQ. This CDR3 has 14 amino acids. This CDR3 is CASSYYRGGTEAFF.

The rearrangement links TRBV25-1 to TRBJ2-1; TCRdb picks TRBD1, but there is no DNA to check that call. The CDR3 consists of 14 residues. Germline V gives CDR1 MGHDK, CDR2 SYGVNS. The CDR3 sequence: CASAKGGGANEQFF.

The CDR3 loop reads CSARGIYEQYF. The V and J genes are TRBV20-1 and TRBJ2-7. The CDR3 runs 11 residues. Germline lookup yields CDR1 DFQATT and CDR2 SNEGSKA (reference sequence).

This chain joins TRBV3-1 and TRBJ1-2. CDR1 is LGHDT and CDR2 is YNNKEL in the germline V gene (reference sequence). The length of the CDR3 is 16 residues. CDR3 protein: CASSQASKLLQDGYTF.

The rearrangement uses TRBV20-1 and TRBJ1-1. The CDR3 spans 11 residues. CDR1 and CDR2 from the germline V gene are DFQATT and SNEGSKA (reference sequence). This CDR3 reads CSARANTEAFF.

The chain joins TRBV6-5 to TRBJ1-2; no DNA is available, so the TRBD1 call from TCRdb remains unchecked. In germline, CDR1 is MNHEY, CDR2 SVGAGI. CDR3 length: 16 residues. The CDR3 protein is CASSSLVTGDNYGYTF.

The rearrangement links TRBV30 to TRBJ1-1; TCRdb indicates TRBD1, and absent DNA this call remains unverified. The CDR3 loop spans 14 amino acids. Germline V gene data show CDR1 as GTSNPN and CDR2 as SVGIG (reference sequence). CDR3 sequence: CAWTRENRGTEAFF.

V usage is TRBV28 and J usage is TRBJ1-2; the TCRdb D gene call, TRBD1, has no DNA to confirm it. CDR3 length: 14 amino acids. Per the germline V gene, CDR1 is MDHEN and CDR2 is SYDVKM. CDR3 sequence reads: CASSDWDRNYGYTF.

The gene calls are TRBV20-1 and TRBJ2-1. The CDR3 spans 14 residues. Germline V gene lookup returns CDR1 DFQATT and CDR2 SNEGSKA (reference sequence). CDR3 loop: CSARSFRGNNEQFF.

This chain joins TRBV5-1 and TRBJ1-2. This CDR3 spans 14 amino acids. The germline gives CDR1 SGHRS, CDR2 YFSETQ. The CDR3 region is CASSQGPENYGYTF.

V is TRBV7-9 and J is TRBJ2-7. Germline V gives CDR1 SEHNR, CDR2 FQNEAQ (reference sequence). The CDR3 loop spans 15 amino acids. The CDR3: CASSPTHRLYYEQYF.

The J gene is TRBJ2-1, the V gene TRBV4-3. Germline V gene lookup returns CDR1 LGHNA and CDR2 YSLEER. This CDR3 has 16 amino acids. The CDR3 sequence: CASSQDATGSYNEQFF.

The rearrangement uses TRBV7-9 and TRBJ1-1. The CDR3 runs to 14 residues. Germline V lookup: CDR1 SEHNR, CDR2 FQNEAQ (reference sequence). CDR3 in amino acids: CASSLPDGNTEAFF.

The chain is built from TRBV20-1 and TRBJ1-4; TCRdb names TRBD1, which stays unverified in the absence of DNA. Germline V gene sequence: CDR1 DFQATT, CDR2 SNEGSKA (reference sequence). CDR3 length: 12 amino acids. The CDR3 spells CSARQGDEKLFF.

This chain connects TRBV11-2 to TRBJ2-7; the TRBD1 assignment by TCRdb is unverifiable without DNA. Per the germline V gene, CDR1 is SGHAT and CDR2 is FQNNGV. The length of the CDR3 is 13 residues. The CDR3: CASSRDSTYEQYF.

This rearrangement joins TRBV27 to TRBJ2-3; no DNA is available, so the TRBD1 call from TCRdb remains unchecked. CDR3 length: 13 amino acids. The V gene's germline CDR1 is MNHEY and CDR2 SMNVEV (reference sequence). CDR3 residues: CASSHRTTDTQYF.

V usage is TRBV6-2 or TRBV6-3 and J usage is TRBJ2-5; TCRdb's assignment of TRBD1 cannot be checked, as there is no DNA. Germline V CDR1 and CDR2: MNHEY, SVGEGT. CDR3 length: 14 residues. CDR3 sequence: CASSRRQIQETQYF.

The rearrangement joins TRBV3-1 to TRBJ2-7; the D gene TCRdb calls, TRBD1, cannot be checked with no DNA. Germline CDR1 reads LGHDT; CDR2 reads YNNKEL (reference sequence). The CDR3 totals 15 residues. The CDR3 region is CASSLTQQGSNEQYF.

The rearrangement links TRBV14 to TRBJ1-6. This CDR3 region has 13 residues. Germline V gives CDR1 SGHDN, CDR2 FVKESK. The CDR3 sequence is CASSQGMNSPLHF.

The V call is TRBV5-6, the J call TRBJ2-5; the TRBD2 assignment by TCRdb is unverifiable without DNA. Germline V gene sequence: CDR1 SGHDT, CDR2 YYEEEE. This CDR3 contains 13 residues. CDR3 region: CASSLAGAETQYF.

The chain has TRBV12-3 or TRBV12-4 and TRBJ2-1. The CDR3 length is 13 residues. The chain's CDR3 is CASSSATLNEQFF.

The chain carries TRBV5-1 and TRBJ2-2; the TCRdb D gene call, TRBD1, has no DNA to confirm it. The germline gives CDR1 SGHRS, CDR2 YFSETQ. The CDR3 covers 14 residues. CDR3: CASSEGQGAGELFF.

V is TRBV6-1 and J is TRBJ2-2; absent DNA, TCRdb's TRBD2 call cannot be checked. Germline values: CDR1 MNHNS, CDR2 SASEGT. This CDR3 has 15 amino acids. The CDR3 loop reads CASIPGGFTTGELFF.